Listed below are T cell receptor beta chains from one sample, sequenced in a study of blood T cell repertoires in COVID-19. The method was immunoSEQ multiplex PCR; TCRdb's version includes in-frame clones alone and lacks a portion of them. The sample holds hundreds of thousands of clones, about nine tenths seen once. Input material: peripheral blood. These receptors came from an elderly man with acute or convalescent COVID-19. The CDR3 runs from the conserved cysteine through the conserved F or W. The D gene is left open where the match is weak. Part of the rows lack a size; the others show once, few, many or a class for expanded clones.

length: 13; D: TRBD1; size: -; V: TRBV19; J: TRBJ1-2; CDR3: CASSPGQGGGYTF; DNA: TGTGCCAGTAGTCCGGGACAGGGGGGCGGCTACACCTTC
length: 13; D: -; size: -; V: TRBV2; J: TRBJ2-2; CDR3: CASSRGYTGELFF; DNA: TGTGCCAGCAGCCGGGGATACACCGGGGAGCTGTTTTTT
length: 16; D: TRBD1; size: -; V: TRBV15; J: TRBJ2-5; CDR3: CATSGFIRQGPETQYF; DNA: TGTGCCACCAGCGGATTCATTCGACAGGGGCCAGAGACCCAGTACTTC
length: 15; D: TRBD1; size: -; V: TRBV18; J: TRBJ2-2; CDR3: CASSLYRGETGELFF; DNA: TGTGCCAGCTCACTGTACAGGGGAGAGACCGGGGAGCTGTTTTTT
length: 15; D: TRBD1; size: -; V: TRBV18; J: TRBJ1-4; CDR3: CASSSNTGGGEKLFF; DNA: TGTGCCAGCTCCTCCAATACAGGGGGCGGTGAAAAACTGTTTTTT
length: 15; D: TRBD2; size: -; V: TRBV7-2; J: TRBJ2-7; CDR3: CASSLGSGSSYEQYF; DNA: TGTGCCAGCAGCTTAGGTAGCGGGAGTTCCTACGAGCAGTACTTC
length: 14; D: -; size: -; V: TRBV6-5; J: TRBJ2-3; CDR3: CASRPLAGLDTQYF; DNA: TGTGCCAGCAGACCACTAGCCGGCCTAGATACGCAGTATTTT
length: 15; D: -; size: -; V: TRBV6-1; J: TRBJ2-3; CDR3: CASSEGTLSTDTQYF; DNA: TGTGCCAGCAGTGAAGGGACTCTTAGCACAGATACGCAGTATTTT
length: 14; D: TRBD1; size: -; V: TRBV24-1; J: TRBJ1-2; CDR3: CATSDFTGGGGYTF; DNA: TGTGCCACCAGTGATTTTACAGGGGGTGGTGGCTACACCTTC
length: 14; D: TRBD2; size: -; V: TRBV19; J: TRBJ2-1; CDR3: CASSLAGAGNEQFF; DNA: TGTGCCAGTAGCCTAGCGGGAGCGGGTAATGAGCAGTTCTTC
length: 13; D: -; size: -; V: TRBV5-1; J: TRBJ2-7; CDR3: CASGSIGSYEQYF; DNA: TGCGCCAGCGGCTCCATCGGCTCCTACGAGCAGTACTTC
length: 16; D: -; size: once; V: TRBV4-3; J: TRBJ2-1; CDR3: CASSQDRLATDNEQFF; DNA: TGCGCCAGCAGCCAAGATCGGCTAGCGACCGACAATGAGCAGTTCTTC
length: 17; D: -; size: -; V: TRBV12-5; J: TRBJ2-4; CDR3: CASGLVGSRLAKNIQYF; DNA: TGTGCTAGTGGTTTGGTAGGCAGTAGACTAGCCAAAAACATTCAGTACTTC
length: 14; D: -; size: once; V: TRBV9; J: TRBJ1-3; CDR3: CASSVAGAGNTIYF; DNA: TGTGCCAGCAGCGTAGCGGGTGCCGGAAACACCATATATTTT
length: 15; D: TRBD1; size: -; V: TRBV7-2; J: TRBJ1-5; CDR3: CASSLGQGSNQPQHF; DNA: TGTGCCAGCAGCTTAGGACAGGGAAGCAATCAGCCCCAGCATTTT
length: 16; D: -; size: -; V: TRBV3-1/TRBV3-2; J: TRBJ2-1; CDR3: CASSQGVLAKSSEQFF; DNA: TGTGCCAGCAGCCAAGGGGTACTAGCCAAATCCAGTGAGCAGTTCTTC
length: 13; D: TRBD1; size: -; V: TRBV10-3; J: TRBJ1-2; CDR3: CAISEPGQGTYTF; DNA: TGTGCCATCAGTGAGCCCGGACAGGGTACCTACACCTTC
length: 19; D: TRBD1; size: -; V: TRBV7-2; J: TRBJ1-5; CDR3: CASSPGRDRGKGSNQPQHF; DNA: TGTGCCAGCAGTCCCGGCCGGGACAGGGGAAAGGGTAGCAATCAGCCCCAGCATTTT
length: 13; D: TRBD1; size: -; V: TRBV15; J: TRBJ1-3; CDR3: CATQGDPGNTIYF; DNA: TGTGCCACCCAGGGGGATCCTGGAAACACCATATATTTT
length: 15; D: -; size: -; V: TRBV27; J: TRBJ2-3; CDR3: CASFRTVSSTDTQYF; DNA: TGTGCCAGCTTCCGGACAGTTTCTAGCACAGATACGCAGTATTTT
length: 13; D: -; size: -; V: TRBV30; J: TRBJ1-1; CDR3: CAWSLDRNTEAFF; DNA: TGTGCCTGGAGCTTGGACAGGAACACTGAAGCTTTCTTT
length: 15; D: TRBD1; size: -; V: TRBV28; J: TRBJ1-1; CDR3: CASSDPGQGLGEAFF; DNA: TGTGCCAGCAGTGACCCCGGACAGGGGTTAGGTGAAGCTTTCTTT
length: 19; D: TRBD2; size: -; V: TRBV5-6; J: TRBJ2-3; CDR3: CASRNTGTSGTVGTDTQYF; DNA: TGTGCCAGCAGGAATACCGGGACTAGCGGTACTGTGGGCACAGATACGCAGTATTTT
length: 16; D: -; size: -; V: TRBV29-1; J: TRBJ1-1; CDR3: CSVEAGPYSVNTEAFF; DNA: TGCAGCGTTGAGGCGGGGCCCTATAGTGTGAACACTGAAGCTTTCTTT
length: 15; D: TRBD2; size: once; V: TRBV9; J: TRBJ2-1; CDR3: CASSPAGGGYNEQFF; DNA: TGTGCCAGCAGCCCAGCGGGAGGTGGCTACAATGAGCAGTTCTTC
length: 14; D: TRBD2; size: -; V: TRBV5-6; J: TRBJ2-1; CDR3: CASSRLAGGNEQFF; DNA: TGTGCCAGCAGCCGGCTAGCGGGAGGCAATGAGCAGTTCTTC
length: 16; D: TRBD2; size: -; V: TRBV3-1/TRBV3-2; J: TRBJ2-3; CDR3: CASSQRVAGKADTQYF; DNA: TGTGCCAGCAGCCAAAGGGTAGCGGGAAAAGCAGATACGCAGTATTTT
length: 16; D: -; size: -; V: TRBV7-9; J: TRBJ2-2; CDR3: CASSSRTETRAGELFF; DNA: TGTGCCAGCAGCTCCCGGACAGAGACGCGTGCCGGGGAGCTGTTTTTT
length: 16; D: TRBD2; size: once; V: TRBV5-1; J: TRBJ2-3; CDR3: CASSIQTSGKADTQYF; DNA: TGCGCCAGCAGCATCCAGACTAGCGGGAAGGCAGATACGCAGTATTTT
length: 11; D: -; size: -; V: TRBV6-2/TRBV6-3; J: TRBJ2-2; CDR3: CASSQGGELFF; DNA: TGTGCCAGCAGCCAGGGGGGGGAGCTGTTTTTT
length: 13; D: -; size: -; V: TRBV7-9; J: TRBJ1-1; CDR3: CASSLSGGTEAFF; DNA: TGTGCCAGCAGCTTGTCGGGGGGCACTGAAGCTTTCTTT
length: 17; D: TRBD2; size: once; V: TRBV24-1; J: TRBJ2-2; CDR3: CATSDSGLAINTGELFF; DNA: TGTGCCACCAGTGATTCCGGACTAGCGATTAACACCGGGGAGCTGTTTTTT
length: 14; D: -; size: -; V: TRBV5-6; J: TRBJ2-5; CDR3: CASSLRGRGETQYF; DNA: TGTGCCAGCAGCTTGCGGGGTAGGGGGGAGACCCAGTACTTC
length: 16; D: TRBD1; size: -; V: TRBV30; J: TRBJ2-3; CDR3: CAWSYHPQTGTDTQYF; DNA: TGTGCCTGGAGTTACCATCCCCAGACAGGGACAGATACGCAGTATTTT
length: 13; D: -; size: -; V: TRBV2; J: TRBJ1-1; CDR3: CASTKRENTEAFF; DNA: TGTGCCAGCACAAAACGGGAGAACACTGAAGCTTTCTTT